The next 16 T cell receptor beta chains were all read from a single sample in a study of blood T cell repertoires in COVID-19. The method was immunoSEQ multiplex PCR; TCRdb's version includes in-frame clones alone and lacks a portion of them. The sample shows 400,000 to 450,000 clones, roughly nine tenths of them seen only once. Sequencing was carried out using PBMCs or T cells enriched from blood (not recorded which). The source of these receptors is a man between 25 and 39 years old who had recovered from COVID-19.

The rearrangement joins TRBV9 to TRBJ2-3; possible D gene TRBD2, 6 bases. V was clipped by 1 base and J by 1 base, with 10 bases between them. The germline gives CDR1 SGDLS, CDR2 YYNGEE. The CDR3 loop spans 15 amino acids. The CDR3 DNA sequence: TGTGCCAGCAGCGTAAGCGGGTCACGCACAGATACGCAGTATTTT. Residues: CASSVSGSRTDTQYF. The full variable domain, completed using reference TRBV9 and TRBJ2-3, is DSGVTQTPKHLITATGQRVTLRCSPRSGDLSVYWYQQSLDQGLQFLIQYYNGEERAKGNILERFSAQQFPDLHSELNLSSLELGDSALYFCASSVSGSRTDTQYFGPGTRLTVL.

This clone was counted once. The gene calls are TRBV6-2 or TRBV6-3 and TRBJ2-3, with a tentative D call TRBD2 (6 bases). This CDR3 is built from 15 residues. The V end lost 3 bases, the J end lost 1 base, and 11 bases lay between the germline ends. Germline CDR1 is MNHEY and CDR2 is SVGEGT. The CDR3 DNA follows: TGTGCCAGCAGTTATGTCGCTAGCGGCACAGATACGCAGTATTTT. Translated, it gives CASSYVASGTDTQYF.

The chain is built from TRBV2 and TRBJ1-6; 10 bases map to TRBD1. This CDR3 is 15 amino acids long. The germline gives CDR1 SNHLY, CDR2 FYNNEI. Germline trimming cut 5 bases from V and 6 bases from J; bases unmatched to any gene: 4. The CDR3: CASSRGQGINSPLHF. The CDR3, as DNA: TGTGCCAGCAGTAGGGGACAGGGGATTAATTCACCCCTCCACTTT. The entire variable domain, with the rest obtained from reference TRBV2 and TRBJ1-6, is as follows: EPEVTQTPSHQVTQMGQEVILRCVPISNHLYFYWYRQILGQKVEFLVSFYNNEISEKSEIFDDQFSVERPDGSNFTLKIRSTKLEDSAMYFCASSRGQGINSPLHFGNGTRLTVT.

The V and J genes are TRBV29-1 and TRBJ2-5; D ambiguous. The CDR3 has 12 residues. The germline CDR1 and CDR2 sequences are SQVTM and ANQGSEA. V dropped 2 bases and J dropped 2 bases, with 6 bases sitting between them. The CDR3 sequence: CSVEIVQETQYF. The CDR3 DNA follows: TGCAGCGTTGAAATAGTACAAGAGACCCAGTACTTC. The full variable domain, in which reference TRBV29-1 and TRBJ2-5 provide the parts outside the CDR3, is SAVISQKPSRDICQRGTSLTIQCQVDSQVTMMFWYRQQPGQSLTLIATANQGSEATYESGFVIDKFPISRPNLTFSTLTVSNMSPEDSSIYLCSVEIVQETQYFGPGTRLLVL.

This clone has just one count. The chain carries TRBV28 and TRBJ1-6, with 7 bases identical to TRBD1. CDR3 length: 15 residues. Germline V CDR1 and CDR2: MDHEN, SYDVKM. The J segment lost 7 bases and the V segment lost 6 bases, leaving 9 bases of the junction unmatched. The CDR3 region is CASRTPPGQNSPLHF. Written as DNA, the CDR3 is TGTGCCAGCAGGACTCCCCCGGGACAGAATTCACCCCTCCACTTT.

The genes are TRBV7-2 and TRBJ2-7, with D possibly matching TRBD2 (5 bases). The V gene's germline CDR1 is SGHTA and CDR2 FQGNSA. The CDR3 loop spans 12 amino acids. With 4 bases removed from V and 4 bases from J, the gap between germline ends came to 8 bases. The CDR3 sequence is CASSSQRYEQYF. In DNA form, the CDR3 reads TGTGCCAGCAGCTCCCAGCGGTACGAGCAGTACTTC.

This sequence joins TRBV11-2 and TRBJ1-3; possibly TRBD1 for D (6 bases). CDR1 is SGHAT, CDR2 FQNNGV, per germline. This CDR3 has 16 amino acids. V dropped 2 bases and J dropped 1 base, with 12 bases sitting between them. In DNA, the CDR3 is TGTGCCAGCAGCTTAATTGGGGGCCCGTCTGGAAACACCATATATTTT. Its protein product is CASSLIGGPSGNTIYF.

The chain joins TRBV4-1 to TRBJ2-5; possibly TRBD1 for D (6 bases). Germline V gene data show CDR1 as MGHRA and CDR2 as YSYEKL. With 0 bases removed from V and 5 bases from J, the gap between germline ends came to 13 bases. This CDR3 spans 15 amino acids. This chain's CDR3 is CASSQDEGEGETQYF. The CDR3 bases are TGCGCCAGCAGCCAAGACGAGGGGGAAGGGGAGACCCAGTACTTC.

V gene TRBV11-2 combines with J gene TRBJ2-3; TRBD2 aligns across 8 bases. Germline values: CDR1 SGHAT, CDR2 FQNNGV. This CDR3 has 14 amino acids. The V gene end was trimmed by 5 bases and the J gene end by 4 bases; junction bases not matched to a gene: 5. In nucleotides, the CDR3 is TGTGCCAGCAGCCGGGGGGGCGGCCCAGATACGCAGTATTTT. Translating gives CASSRGGGPDTQYF. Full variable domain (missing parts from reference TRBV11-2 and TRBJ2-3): EAGVAQSPRYKIIEKRQSVAFWCNPISGHATLYWYQQILGQGPKLLIQFQNNGVVDDSQLPKDRFSAERLKGVDSTLKIQPAKLEDSAVYLCASSRGGGPDTQYFGPGTRLTVL.

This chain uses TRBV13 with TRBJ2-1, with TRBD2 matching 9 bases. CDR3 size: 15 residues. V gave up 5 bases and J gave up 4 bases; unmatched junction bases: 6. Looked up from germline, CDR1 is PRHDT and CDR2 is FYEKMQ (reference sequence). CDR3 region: CASSPWTSAYNEQFF. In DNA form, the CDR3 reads TGTGCCAGCAGCCCCTGGACTAGCGCATACAATGAGCAGTTCTTC.

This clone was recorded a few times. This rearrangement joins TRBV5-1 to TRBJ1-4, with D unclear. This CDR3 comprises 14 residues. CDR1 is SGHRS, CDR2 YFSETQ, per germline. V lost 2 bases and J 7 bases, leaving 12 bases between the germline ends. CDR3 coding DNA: TGCGCCAGCAGCTTAGAGCGGGCCGGTGAAAAACTGTTTTTT. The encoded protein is CASSLERAGEKLFF.

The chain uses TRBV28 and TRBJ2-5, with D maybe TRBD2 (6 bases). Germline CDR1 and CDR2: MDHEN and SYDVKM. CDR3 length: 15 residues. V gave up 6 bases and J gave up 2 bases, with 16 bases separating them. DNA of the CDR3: TGTGCCAGCAGGGTAACGTATAGCGGTCAAGAGACCCAGTACTTC. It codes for CASRVTYSGQETQYF.

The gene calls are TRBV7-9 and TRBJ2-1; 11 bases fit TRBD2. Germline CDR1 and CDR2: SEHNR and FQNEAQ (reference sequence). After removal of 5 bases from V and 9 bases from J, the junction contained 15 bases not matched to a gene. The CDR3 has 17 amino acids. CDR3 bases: TGTGCCAGCAGCCCCACCACCGGGACTAGCGGCGCGGGTGAGCAGTTCTTC. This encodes CASSPTTGTSGAGEQFF.

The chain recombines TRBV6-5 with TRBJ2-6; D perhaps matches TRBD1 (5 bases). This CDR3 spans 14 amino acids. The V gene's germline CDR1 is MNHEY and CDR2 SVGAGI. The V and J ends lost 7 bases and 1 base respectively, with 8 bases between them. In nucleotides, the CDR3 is TGTGCCAGCACCCCAGGGTCTGGGGCCAACGTCCTGACTTTC. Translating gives CASTPGSGANVLTF.

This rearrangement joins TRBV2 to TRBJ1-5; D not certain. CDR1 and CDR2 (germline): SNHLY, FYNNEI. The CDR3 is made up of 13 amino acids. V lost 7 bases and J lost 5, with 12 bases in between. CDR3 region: CASMSNRDQPQHF. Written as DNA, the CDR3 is TGTGCCAGCATGTCGAACAGAGATCAGCCCCAGCATTTT. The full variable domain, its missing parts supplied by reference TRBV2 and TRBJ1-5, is EPEVTQTPSHQVTQMGQEVILRCVPISNHLYFYWYRQILGQKVEFLVSFYNNEISEKSEIFDDQFSVERPDGSNFTLKIRSTKLEDSAMYFCASMSNRDQPQHFGDGTRLSIL.

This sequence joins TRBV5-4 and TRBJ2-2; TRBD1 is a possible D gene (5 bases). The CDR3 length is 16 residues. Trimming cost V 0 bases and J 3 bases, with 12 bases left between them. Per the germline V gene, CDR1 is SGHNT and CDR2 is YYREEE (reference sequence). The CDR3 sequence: CASSLGAGHDTGELFF. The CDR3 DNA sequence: TGTGCCAGCAGCTTGGGAGCAGGGCATGACACCGGGGAGCTGTTTTTT. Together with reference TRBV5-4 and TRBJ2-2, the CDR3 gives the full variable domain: ETGVTQSPTHLIKTRGQQVTLRCSSQSGHNTVSWYQQALGQGPQFIFQYYREEENGRGNFPPRFSGLQFPNYSSELNVNALELDDSALYLCASSLGAGHDTGELFFGEGSRLTVL.